The 2 T cell receptor beta chains given below trace back to one sample, sequenced in a study of blood T cell repertoires in COVID-19 (dated by TCRdb to 2020 to 2022). The library was generated by the immunoSEQ multiplex PCR assay. The table was pulled from immuneACCESS by TCRdb, which kept in-frame rearrangements only. Such tables lose some clones; where checked, under half of the loss comes from unresolved V genes, and the rest has no known cause. This sample lists 100,000 to 150,000 clones; 75% to 90% were detected once. Of the sample, about 4.5% falls within the top ten clones. The specimen was peripheral blood. These receptors were obtained from a man aged 40-49 years with acute or convalescent COVID-19.

J is TRBJ1-2 and V is TRBV5-4; weak D call: TRBD1 (5 bases). Germline CDR1 reads SGHNT; CDR2 reads YYREEE (reference sequence). The CDR3 loop spans 14 amino acids. The ends were cut back, 4 bases at V and 1 base at J, with 11 bases in the middle. CDR3 loop: CASSGPDSNYGYTF. CDR3 in DNA: TGTGCCAGCAGCGGGCCTGACAGTAACTATGGCTACACCTTC. Supplemented by reference TRBV5-4 and TRBJ1-2, the full variable domain reads ETGVTQSPTHLIKTRGQQVTLRCSSQSGHNTVSWYQQALGQGPQFIFQYYREEENGRGNFPPRFSGLQFPNYSSELNVNALELDDSALYLCASSGPDSNYGYTFGSGTRLTVV.

V and J are TRBV4-3 and TRBJ1-2, with D hard to call. The CDR3 spans 14 residues. Deletions cut 3 bases from V and 8 bases from J, with 16 bases between. Germline values: CDR1 LGHNA, CDR2 YSLEER. CDR3 nucleotide sequence: TGCGCCAGCAGCCAGTCCCGGGTTTCGAGCGGCTACACCTTC. Its protein product is CASSQSRVSSGYTF.